This T cell receptor beta chain was recovered during a study of blood T cell repertoires in COVID-19. Among Cohort 3 donors, those recovered had two negative PCRs, clearance, or symptom resolution. This table comes from immunoSEQ multiplex PCR, and its TCRdb copy is limited to in-frame clones, with some not included. This table holds a few hundred thousand clones, under 95% found once. This CDR3 region has 12 residues. V lost 6 bases, J lost 8 bases, and 13 bases lay in between. Germline V lookup: CDR1 MNHEY, CDR2 SVGAGI. This receptor was identified in a woman aged 30 to 39 who had recovered from COVID-19. The specimen sequenced was PBMCs or T cells enriched from blood (not recorded which). The chain couples TRBV6-5 to TRBJ1-2; D might be TRBD1 (5 bases). The CDR3 loop is CASRDQGWGYTF. The CDR3 bases are TGTGCCAGCAGGGATCAGGGATGGGGCTACACCTTC.